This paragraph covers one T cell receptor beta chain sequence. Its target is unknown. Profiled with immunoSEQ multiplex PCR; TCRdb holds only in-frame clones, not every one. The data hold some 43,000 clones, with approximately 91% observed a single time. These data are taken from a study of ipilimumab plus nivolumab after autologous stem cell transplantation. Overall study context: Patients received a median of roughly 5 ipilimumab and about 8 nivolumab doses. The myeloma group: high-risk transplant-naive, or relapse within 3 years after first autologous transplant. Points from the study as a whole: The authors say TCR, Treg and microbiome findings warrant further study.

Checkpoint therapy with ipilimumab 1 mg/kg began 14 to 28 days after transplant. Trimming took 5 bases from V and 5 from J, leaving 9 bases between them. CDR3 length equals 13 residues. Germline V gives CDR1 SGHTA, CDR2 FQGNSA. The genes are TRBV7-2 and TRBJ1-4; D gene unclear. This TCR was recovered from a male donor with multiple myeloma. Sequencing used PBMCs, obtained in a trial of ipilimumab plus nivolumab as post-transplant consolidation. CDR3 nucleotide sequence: TGTGCCAGCAGCCGTCGTACAAATGAAAAACTGTTTTTT. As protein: CASSRRTNEKLFF.